This record covers a single TCR beta chain. V dropped 5 bases and J dropped 5; count of bases not matched to a gene: 15. Germline-derived CDR1 and CDR2 are SEHNR and FQNEAQ (reference sequence). The CDR3 is made up of 18 amino acids. This sample was taken from a study of blood T cell repertoires in COVID-19. Background on the study: The origin of the acute and convalescent COVID-19 samples was the United States, Italy and Spain. The cDNA or gDNA used as material had been derived from T cells, B-cell-depleted T cells, or PBMCs.

Per the authors' pipeline: Estimated nucleated cell counts came from reference gene primer amplification. Clones were sequenced by immunoSEQ multiplex PCR, and TCRdb holds only the in-frame ones, with some missing. V and J calls and clone size follow that table, whereas D and trimming were derived from the DNA. Altogether 100,000 to 120,000 clones are present, about 85% being singletons, with the ten largest covering 4.8%. The sequence was collected from a human donor in a cohort sampled during active COVID-19. Source material: peripheral blood. This chain uses TRBV7-9 with TRBJ2-3, with 11 bases that match TRBD2. In DNA form, the CDR3 reads TGTGCCAGCAGCCTACCTCTCACTAGCGGGAGAGGAAAAGATACGCAGTATTTT. This encodes CASSLPLTSGRGKDTQYF.